These T cell receptor beta chains were read from a single sample in a study of identical twins. TCRdb re-analysed the 5' RACE reads in MiXCR, keeping a single row per CDR3 protein. The profile shows 700,000 or so distinct CDR3 sequences, 8.6% of them singletons. In addition, the sample was reused for a study of yellow fever vaccine responses in identical twins.

The sample consisted of PBMCs. The receptor set was obtained from a young woman in good health. The CDR3 runs from the conserved cysteine through the conserved F or W. The D gene is left open where the match is weak. Clone size is stated in some rows and not others, as once, few, many or a class when expanded.

size	D	J	V	DNA	CDR3
.	.	TRBJ2-5	TRBV2	TGTGCCAGCTTGCCACGGACGGGGCAGGAGACCCAGTACTTC	CASLPRTGQETQYF
few	.	TRBJ2-1	TRBV11-2	TGTGCCAGCAGTACGACGAATGAGCAGTTCTTC	CASSTTNEQFF
many	.	TRBJ2-2	TRBV15	TGTGCCACCAGCAGGGGACCGACCACCGGGGAGCTGTTTTTT	CATSRGPTTGELFF
many	TRBD1	TRBJ2-2	TRBV29-1	TGCAGCGCCGGACCAGGGGGCAACACCGGGGAGCTGTTTTTT	CSAGPGGNTGELFF
.	TRBD2	TRBJ2-5	TRBV3-1	TGTGCCAGCAGCCAAGTCCGGGACTATCTCCAAGAGACCCAGTACTTC	CASSQVRDYLQETQYF
.	TRBD1	TRBJ2-3	TRBV24-1	TGTGCCACCAGTGTGTTGGACAGGGGGGCAGATACGCAGTATTTT	CATSVLDRGADTQYF
many	.	TRBJ2-7	TRBV3-1	TGTGCCAGCAGCCAACGGTGGACTGAAGGCTCCTACGAGCAGTACTTC	CASSQRWTEGSYEQYF
.	TRBD2	TRBJ2-7	TRBV2	TGTGCCAGCAGTGAATCCCTAGCGGTCTCCTACGAGCAGTACTTC	CASSESLAVSYEQYF
many	.	TRBJ2-2	TRBV7-2	TGTGCCAGCAGCTCCCTCGGCGTTACCGGGGAGCTGTTTTTT	CASSSLGVTGELFF
few	TRBD1	TRBJ2-5	TRBV20-1	TGCAGTGCTAGAGCCCAGCTCCTCGGTGTCAGGGGGAGTACCCAGTACTTC	CSARAQLLGVRGSTQYF
few	.	TRBJ2-7	TRBV6-2/TRBV6-3	TGTGCCAGCAGTTTCGCGACTAGGGTGCACTACGAGCAGTACTTC	CASSFATRVHYEQYF
many	TRBD2	TRBJ2-5	TRBV5-5	TGTGCCAGCAGCGCCCTCCTAGCGGGGGCCCAAGAGACCCAGTACTTC	CASSALLAGAQETQYF
.	.	TRBJ2-1	TRBV7-9	TGTGCCAGCAGCTTCCGACTCAACAATGAGCAGTTCTTC	CASSFRLNNEQFF
.	TRBD1	TRBJ2-1	TRBV29-1	TGCAGCGTCGTTACTTACAGGGGCCAGTTCTTC	CSVVTYRGQFF
.	.	TRBJ2-5	TRBV5-1	TGCGCCAGCAGCTTGGAGATGGGGGCCCAAGAGACCCAGTACTTC	CASSLEMGAQETQYF
few	TRBD2	TRBJ2-1	TRBV24-1	TGTGCCACCAGTGATTTGTTGGGGTCGGGAGGGCCAGATGAGCAGTTCTTC	CATSDLLGSGGPDEQFF
few	.	TRBJ2-2	TRBV7-3	TGTGCCAGCAGCTTAATGGACACCGGGGAGCTGTTTTTT	CASSLMDTGELFF
few	TRBD2	TRBJ2-1	TRBV6-4	TGTGCCAGCAGTGACGCCAGCGGGGGGGCCGTGAATGAGCAGTTCTTC	CASSDASGGAVNEQFF
.	.	TRBJ2-2	TRBV18	TGTGCCAGCTCACCACTTGGGTCCGACACCGGGGAGCTGTTTTTT	CASSPLGSDTGELFF
few	.	TRBJ2-3	TRBV27	TGTGCCAGCGGCCGACAAGGGTTTTCCACAGATACGCAGTATTTT	CASGRQGFSTDTQYF
few	TRBD2	TRBJ2-3	TRBV7-9	TGTGCCAGCAGCTTTCGCGGGAGGTGGGGCACAGATACGCAGTATTTT	CASSFRGRWGTDTQYF
many	.	TRBJ2-7	TRBV29-1	TGCAGCGTTGGTGGCGGCCCCTACGAGCAGTACTTC	CSVGGGPYEQYF
few	.	TRBJ2-7	TRBV7-9	TGTGCCAGCCAACGGGACGTCTCCTACGAGCAGTACTTC	CASQRDVSYEQYF
many	.	TRBJ1-3	TRBV4-2	TGTGCCAGCAGCCAAGAACTGGGTACGGCCCTTTCTCTTGGTTTT	CASSQELGTALSLGF
many	.	TRBJ1-1	TRBV6-6	TGTGCCAGCAGGGAGTTGGGTATCACTGAAGCTTTCTTT	CASRELGITEAFF
many	TRBD1	TRBJ2-7	TRBV12-3/TRBV12-4	TGTGCCAGCAGTCCCCCGGGACAGGGGGGCTACGAGCAGTACTTC	CASSPPGQGGYEQYF
few	TRBD2	TRBJ2-4	TRBV20-1	TGCAGTGCTAGATTGACAAGACTAGCCCAAAACATTCAGTACTTC	CSARLTRLAQNIQYF
few	TRBD2	TRBJ2-1	TRBV7-9	TGTGCCAGCAGCGGCCTAGCGGGGGGTAACAATGAGCAGTTCTTC	CASSGLAGGNNEQFF
.	.	TRBJ2-3	TRBV27	TGTGCCAGCAGTTTAAGTATTCCGGGACCAGGCGCGTCAGATACGCAGTATTTT	CASSLSIPGPGASDTQYF
few	.	TRBJ2-1	TRBV12-3/TRBV12-4	TGTGCCATTTCGTGGGGGTTTGACAATGAGCAGTTCTTC	CAISWGFDNEQFF
many	TRBD2	TRBJ2-1	TRBV6-2/TRBV6-3	TGTGCCAGCACCGACGGACTAGCGGTGAACAATGAGCAGTTCTTC	CASTDGLAVNNEQFF
.	.	TRBJ2-3	TRBV25-1	TGTGCCTCTAGCGCCAGGGGGTGGACAGATACGCAGTATTTT	CASSARGWTDTQYF
few	.	TRBJ2-7	TRBV7-8	TGTGCCAGCAGCCGACGTGCAGGCCTCGTGGCGTACGAGCAGTACTTC	CASSRRAGLVAYEQYF
many	TRBD2	TRBJ2-1	TRBV12-3/TRBV12-4	TGTGCCAGCAGTCGACTAGCGGTGGGAGAGCAGTTCTTC	CASSRLAVGEQFF
few	.	TRBJ1-5	TRBV12-3/TRBV12-4	TGTGCCAGCAGTTTGCGGCCTCCAAATCAGCCCCAGCATTTT	CASSLRPPNQPQHF
few	TRBD2	TRBJ2-3	TRBV20-1	TGCAGTGCTAGAGATGCTAGCGGGAGGGCAGATACGCAGTATTTT	CSARDASGRADTQYF
few	.	TRBJ2-7	TRBV4-1	TGCGCCAGCAGCCAAGAGAGAGGTCTCTCCTACTACGAGCAGTACTTC	CASSQERGLSYYEQYF
.	TRBD1	TRBJ1-6	TRBV7-2	TGTGCCAGCAGCCTAGCCCACCGGGACAGCGTTAATTCACCCCTCCACTTT	CASSLAHRDSVNSPLHF
few	.	TRBJ2-5	TRBV7-8	TGTGCCAGCAGCCAGGGACCAGGGCAAGGAGAGACCCAGTACTTC	CASSQGPGQGETQYF
.	.	TRBJ2-1	TRBV12-3/TRBV12-4	TGTGCCAGCAGGCCAACGTACCCGAATTACAATGAGCAGTTCTTC	CASRPTYPNYNEQFF
few	TRBD2	TRBJ2-3	TRBV5-1	TGCGCCAGCAGCTATGGGACTAGCGGGGGCCCTAGCGCAGATACGCAGTATTTT	CASSYGTSGGPSADTQYF
many	.	TRBJ2-1	TRBV27	TGTGCCAGCAGTTTTCCCCCCTACAATGAGCAGTTCTTC	CASSFPPYNEQFF
.	TRBD1	TRBJ2-7	TRBV12-3/TRBV12-4	TGTGCCAGCAGCAAATTGCCGGGACAGGGGGCTTACGAGCAGTACTTC	CASSKLPGQGAYEQYF
.	.	TRBJ2-5	TRBV18	TGTGCCAGCTCACCCAGGGATCAGACCCAGTACTTC	CASSPRDQTQYF
.	TRBD2	TRBJ2-3	TRBV2	TGTGCCAGCAGTACGGGGACTAGCGGGGGTACCGAGGGGGGCACAGATACGCAGTATTTT	CASSTGTSGGTEGGTDTQYF